One sample yielded the 10 T cell receptor beta chains listed below, sequenced in a study of neurological immune-mediated disorders. The time point: longitudinal time-point 3. MiXCR, applied by TCRdb to the 5' RACE reads, yields one record per CDR3 protein. The table records around 100,000 distinct CDR3 sequences, more than 10% of them present only once. Input material: PBMCs. Receptors were obtained from a female donor with HTLV-1-associated myelopathy (HAM/TSP).

This clonotype was recorded at least ten times. This rearrangement joins TRBV5-1 to TRBJ1-3, with TRBD1 identical over 8 bases. The trim removed 6 bases at V and 2 bases at J, leaving 7 bases unmatched. The CDR3 spans 15 residues. Per germline, CDR1 SGHRS and CDR2 YFSETQ. The CDR3, as DNA: TGCGCCAGCACCAAAGAACAGGGGGCTGGAAACACCATATATTTT. Residues: CASTKEQGAGNTIYF.

This clonotype was counted a few times. J is TRBJ2-7 and V is TRBV6-5; 7 nucleotides line up with TRBD2. Unmatched junction bases numbered 6, after V lost 7 bases and J lost 3 bases. The CDR3 covers 13 residues. Germline assignment: CDR1 MNHEY and CDR2 SVGAGI. CDR3 residues: CASNLSGGYEQYF. DNA for the CDR3: TGTGCCAGCAACCTATCGGGGGGCTACGAGCAGTACTTC.

This clonotype was seen at least ten times. J is TRBJ2-7 and V is TRBV6-5; possibly TRBD1 or TRBD2 for D (5 bases each). CDR3 size: 12 residues. V shed 6 bases and J shed 2 bases, with 8 bases lying between them. CDR1 and CDR2 from the germline V gene are MNHEY and SVGAGI. CDR3 loop: CASSPGPYEQYF. CDR3 in DNA: TGTGCCAGCAGCCCGGGGCCCTACGAGCAGTACTTC.

This clonotype was observed at least ten times. This chain connects TRBV20-1 to TRBJ2-7; D is unresolved. The V gene's germline CDR1 is DFQATT and CDR2 SNEGSKA (reference sequence). Trimming took off 0 bases at V and 4 bases at J, with 13 bases between the two ends. The CDR3 loop spans 14 amino acids. The CDR3 sequence is CSARDNTETYEQYF. CDR3 in DNA: TGCAGTGCTAGAGATAATACAGAAACTTACGAGCAGTACTTC.

The chain is built from TRBV11-3 and TRBJ2-1; TRBD2 matches at 11 bases. With V trimmed by 4 bases and J by 2 bases, 7 bases remained unmatched. The germline V gene has CDR1 SGHNT and CDR2 YENEEA. The CDR3 extends over 17 amino acids. The DNA of the CDR3 is TGTGCCAGCAGCTCGGGTTTTAGCGGGGGGGCCTACAATGAGCAGTTCTTC. Protein sequence: CASSSGFSGGAYNEQFF. The full variable domain, in which reference TRBV11-3 and TRBJ2-1 provide the parts outside the CDR3, is EAGVVQSPRYKIIEKKQPVAFWCNPISGHNTLYWYLQNLGQGPELLIRYENEEAVDDSQLPKDRFSAERLKGVDSTLKIQPAELGDSAVYLCASSSGFSGGAYNEQFFGPGTRLTVL.

This clonotype was seen many times. The V call is TRBV5-1, the J call TRBJ2-3, with TRBD2 as a possible D gene (6 bases). V lost 4 bases, J lost 4 bases, and 13 bases lay in between. The CDR3 totals 14 residues. CDR1 and CDR2 from the germline V gene are SGHRS and YFSETQ. CDR3 region: CASSLVSGADTQYF. As DNA, the CDR3 is TGCGCCAGCAGCCTGGTGTCGGGGGCAGATACGCAGTATTTT.

The J gene is TRBJ2-1, the V gene TRBV20-1; the match to TRBD2 covers 13 bases. From germline, CDR1 is DFQATT and CDR2 SNEGSKA (reference sequence). CDR3 length: 15 amino acids. V gave up 5 bases and J gave up 9 bases; unmatched junction bases: 10. The CDR3 sequence: CSASLPGLAGCEQFF. DNA of the CDR3: TGCAGTGCTTCACTGCCGGGACTAGCGGGGTGTGAGCAGTTCTTC.

In its sample, this clonotype was seen many times. The chain joins TRBV7-9 to TRBJ1-5; D unresolved. CDR3 size: 16 residues. The germline V gene has CDR1 SEHNR and CDR2 FQNEAQ (reference sequence). Trimming took off 4 bases at V and 0 bases at J, with 13 bases between the two ends. CDR3: CASSSPDGYSNQPQHF. The CDR3 DNA is TGTGCCAGCAGCTCTCCCGACGGATATAGCAATCAGCCCCAGCATTTT.

J is TRBJ1-2 and V is TRBV6-6; maybe TRBD1 (6 bases). V lost 6 bases to trimming and J lost 5 bases, with 13 bases between them. The germline gives CDR1 MNHNY, CDR2 SVGAGI (reference sequence). CDR3 length: 13 amino acids. CDR3 bases: TGTGCCAGCAGCCCAGGGGCCCGTTATGGCTACACCTTC. It yields the protein CASSPGARYGYTF.

This clonotype came up a few times. The chain recombines TRBV5-1 with TRBJ2-5; 8 nucleotides agree with TRBD2. The CDR3 is 15 residues long. The V and J ends lost 4 bases and 4 bases, in that order; junction bases with no gene match: 9. The germline CDR1 and CDR2 sequences are SGHRS and YFSETQ. CDR3 in amino acids: CASSLVQRGPETQYF. As DNA, the CDR3 is TGCGCCAGCAGCCTGGTCCAGCGGGGGCCAGAGACCCAGTACTTC.